One sample yielded the 2 T cell receptor beta chains listed below, sequenced in a study of cytomegalovirus exposure and HLA in healthy donors. This table comes from immunoSEQ multiplex PCR, and its TCRdb copy is limited to in-frame clones, with some not included. The sample records a few hundred thousand clones, 70% to 90% being singletons. The sequenced material came from PBMCs. Every receptor here comes from a woman aged 18-30 years in good health and CMV-seronegative.

The chain couples TRBV5-5 to TRBJ1-2, with unresolved D. The CDR3 is made up of 13 amino acids. The V end lost 3 bases, the J end lost 0 bases, and 6 bases lay between the germline ends. Germline assignment: CDR1 SGHKS and CDR2 YYEKEE (reference sequence). The CDR3 spells CASSYSTNYGYTF. CDR3 in DNA: TGTGCCAGCAGCTACTCGACTAACTATGGCTACACCTTC.

This chain links TRBV2 with TRBJ2-2, with D possibly TRBD1 on 6 matching bases. Germline V gene data show CDR1 as SNHLY and CDR2 as FYNNEI. The CDR3 is 13 residues long. The V and J ends lost 4 bases and 4 bases respectively, with 7 bases between them. CDR3 protein: CASSADSTGELFF. CDR3 bases: TGTGCCAGCAGTGCGGACAGCACCGGGGAGCTGTTTTTT.